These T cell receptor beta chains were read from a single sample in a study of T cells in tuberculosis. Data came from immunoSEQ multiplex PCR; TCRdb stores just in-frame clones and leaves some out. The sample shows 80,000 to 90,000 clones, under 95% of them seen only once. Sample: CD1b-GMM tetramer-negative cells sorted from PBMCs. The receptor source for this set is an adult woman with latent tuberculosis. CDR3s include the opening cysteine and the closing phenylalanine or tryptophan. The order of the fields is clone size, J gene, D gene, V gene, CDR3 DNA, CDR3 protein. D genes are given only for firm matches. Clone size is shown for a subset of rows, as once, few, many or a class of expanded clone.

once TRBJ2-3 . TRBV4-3 TGCGCCAGCAGCCATAGTACTAGCACAGATACGCAGTATTTT CASSHSTSTDTQYF
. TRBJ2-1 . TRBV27 TGTGCCAGCAGTTTAATCGGGACACCATACAATGAGCAGTTCTTC CASSLIGTPYNEQFF
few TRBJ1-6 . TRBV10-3 TGTGCCATCAGTGAGGCAGGGGCTAATTCACCCCTCCACTTT CAISEAGANSPLHF
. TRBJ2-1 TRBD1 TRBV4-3 TGCGCCAGCAGCCTCCGGGACAGGGTCCACAATGAGCAGTTCTTC CASSLRDRVHNEQFF
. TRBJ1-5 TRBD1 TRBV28 TGTGCCAGCAGTACCAGGACAGGGTATCAGCCCCAGCATTTT CASSTRTGYQPQHF
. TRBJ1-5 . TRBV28 TGTGCCAGCAGTCCTCAGGGGCAGGGTCAGCCCCAGCATTTT CASSPQGQGQPQHF
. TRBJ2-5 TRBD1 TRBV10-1 TGCGCCAGCAGTGACCTCGGACAGGGAGCAGAGACCCAGTACTTC CASSDLGQGAETQYF
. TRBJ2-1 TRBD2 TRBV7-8 TGTGCCAGCAGCTTGGCTACTAGCGGGGGGGCCTTTGAGCAGTTCTTC CASSLATSGGAFEQFF
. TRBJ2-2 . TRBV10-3 TGTGCCATCTCGGCGGTACAAAGTCGGTTAACCGGGGAGCTGTTTTTT CAISAVQSRLTGELFF
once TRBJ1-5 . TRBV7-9 TGTGCCAGCAGCTTAGGGACCGTGGGAGGCCAGCCCCAGCATTTT CASSLGTVGGQPQHF
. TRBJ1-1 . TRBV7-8 TGTGCCAGCAGCTTAACGGGGTACACTGAAGCTTTCTTT CASSLTGYTEAFF
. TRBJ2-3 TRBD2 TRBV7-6 TGTGCCAGCAGCTCACTAGCGGGGGGGAACACAGATACGCAGTATTTT CASSSLAGGNTDTQYF
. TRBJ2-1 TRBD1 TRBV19 TGTGCCAGTAGCGTAGGGGGCGCCTACAATGAGCAGTTCTTC CASSVGGAYNEQFF
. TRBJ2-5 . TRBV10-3 TGTGCCACCAGGGGGGGGCCGGAGACCCAGTACTTC CATRGGPETQYF
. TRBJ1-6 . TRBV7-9 TGTGCCAGCAGCCTAACAACAGAGTATAATTCACCCCTCCACTTT CASSLTTEYNSPLHF
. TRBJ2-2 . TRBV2 TGTGCCAGCAGGAGGGACTACACCGGGGAGCTGTTTTTT CASRRDYTGELFF
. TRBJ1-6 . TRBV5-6 TGTGCCAGCAGCTTGAAACAGATTCATAATTCACCCCTCCACTTT CASSLKQIHNSPLHF
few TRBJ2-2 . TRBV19 TGTGCCAGTAACTCCCGGGTCCCCACCGGGGAGCTGTTTTTT CASNSRVPTGELFF
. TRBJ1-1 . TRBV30 TGTGCCTGGAGACAGGGAGACTCCTCTGAAGCTTTCTTT CAWRQGDSSEAFF
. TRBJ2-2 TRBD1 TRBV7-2 TGTGCCAGCAGCCGAACAGGGGGCGTCACCGGGGAGCTGTTTTTT CASSRTGGVTGELFF
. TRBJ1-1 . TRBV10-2 TGCGCCAGCAGTGAGGTACAGGTGAAGGGCACTGAAGCTTTCTTT CASSEVQVKGTEAFF
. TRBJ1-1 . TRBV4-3 TGCGCCAGCAGCTTAAGCCTCATGAACACTGAAGCTTTCTTT CASSLSLMNTEAFF
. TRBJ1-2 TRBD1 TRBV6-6 TGTGCCAGCAGGGGGGCGACAGGGGATAACTATGGCTACACCTTC CASRGATGDNYGYTF
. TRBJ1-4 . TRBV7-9 TGTGCCAGCAGCTATAACCGACAAGGGGGTGAAAAACTGTTTTTT CASSYNRQGGEKLFF
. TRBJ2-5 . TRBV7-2 TGTGCCAGCAGCTTAGCGCATACAAATGGAGAGACCCAGTACTTC CASSLAHTNGETQYF
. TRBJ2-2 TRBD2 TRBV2 TGTGCCAGCTCGGGGGATGTGAGAAGCGGGGAAAGGGAGCTGTTTTTT CASSGDVRSGERELFF
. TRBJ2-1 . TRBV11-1 TGTGCCAGCAGCTTAGAAGTCCTAGCTAAACAGTTCTTC CASSLEVLAKQFF
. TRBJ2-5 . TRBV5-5 TGTGCCATATTAGTCGGGGATCAAGAGACCCAGTACTTC CAILVGDQETQYF
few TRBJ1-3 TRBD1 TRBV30 TGTGCCTGGAGCAGGGACAGCGGCTCTGGAAACACCATATATTTT CAWSRDSGSGNTIYF
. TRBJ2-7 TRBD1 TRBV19 TGTGCCAGTAGTGGACAGGGCTTAAGCGAGCAGTACTTC CASSGQGLSEQYF
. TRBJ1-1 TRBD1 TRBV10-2 TGCGCCAGCAGTGAGGGACAGGGAGACACTGAAGCTTTCTTT CASSEGQGDTEAFF
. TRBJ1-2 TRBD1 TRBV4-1 TGCGCCAGCAGCACGCGACAGGGTGAATTCAATGGCTACACCTTC CASSTRQGEFNGYTF
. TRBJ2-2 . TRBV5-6 TGTGCCAGCAGCCCGAGTCCCAGGGGGGCCACCGGGGAGCTGTTTTTT CASSPSPRGATGELFF
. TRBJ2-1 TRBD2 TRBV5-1 TGCGCCAGCAGCCCCGGACTAGCGGGGGGGCGCACGGATGAGCAGTTCTTC CASSPGLAGGRTDEQFF
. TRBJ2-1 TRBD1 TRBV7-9 TGTGCCAGCAGCGCCCGCCAGGGACAGGGCTGGAATGAGCAGTTCTTC CASSARQGQGWNEQFF
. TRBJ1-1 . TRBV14 TGTGCCAGCAGCCAAGACAGGGTTGAAGCTTTCTTT CASSQDRVEAFF
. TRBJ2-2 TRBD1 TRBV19 TGTGCCAGTAGTTACAGGGGGCATAACACCGGGGAGCTGTTTTTT CASSYRGHNTGELFF
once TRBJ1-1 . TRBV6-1 TGTGCCAGCAGTGAAGCGCGTAAGTCCCCGAACACTGAAGCTTTCTTT CASSEARKSPNTEAFF
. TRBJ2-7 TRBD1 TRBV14 TGTGCCAGCAGCCAAGACCGGACAGGCGTCGTCGGACAGTACTTC CASSQDRTGVVGQYF
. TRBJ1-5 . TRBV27 TGTGCCAGCAGTTTTGCAGGGGCAGGTCAGCCCCAGCATTTT CASSFAGAGQPQHF
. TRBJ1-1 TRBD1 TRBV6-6 TGTGCCAGCCGACAGGGGGCTGGTAGCACTGAAGCTTTCTTT CASRQGAGSTEAFF
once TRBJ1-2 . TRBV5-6 TGTGCCAGCAGCCCGGTAGGGACTACAAACTATGGCTACACCTTC CASSPVGTTNYGYTF
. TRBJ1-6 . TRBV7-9 TGTGCCAGCAGCTATTTTCGGGCTTTAGGGGGTTCCTATAATTCACCCCTCCACTTT CASSYFRALGGSYNSPLHF
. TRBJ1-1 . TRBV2 TGTGCCAGCAGCCTAATGAACACTGAAGCTTTCTTT CASSLMNTEAFF
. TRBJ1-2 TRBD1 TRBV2 TGTGCCAGCAGACCCTCAAGGGACAGGGTGGGGGGCTACACCTTC CASRPSRDRVGGYTF
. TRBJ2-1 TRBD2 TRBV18 TGTGCCAGCTCACCACCTGCAGCGGGGGGTAGGAATGAGCAGTTCTTC CASSPPAAGGRNEQFF